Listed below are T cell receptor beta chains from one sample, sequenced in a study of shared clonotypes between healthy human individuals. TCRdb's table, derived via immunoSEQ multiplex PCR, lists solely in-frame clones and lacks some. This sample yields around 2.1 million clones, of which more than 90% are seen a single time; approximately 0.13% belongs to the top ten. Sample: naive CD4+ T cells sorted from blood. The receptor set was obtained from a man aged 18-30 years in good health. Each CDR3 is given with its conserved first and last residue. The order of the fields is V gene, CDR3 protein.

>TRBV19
CASSGGLEKLFF
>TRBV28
CASRDGDRGVEGYTF
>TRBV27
CASSLSEGYSNQPQHF
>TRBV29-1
CSVSGIYTDTQYF
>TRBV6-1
CASSAVPGLTRANYGYTF
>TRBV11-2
CASSFLGGPYEQYF
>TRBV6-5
CASSQGLAGPYEQYF
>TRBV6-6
CASSRLAGVETQYF
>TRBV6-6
CASRQGSYGYTF
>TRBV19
CASRRGTQGTNTEAFF
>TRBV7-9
CASSPPRGANEKLFF
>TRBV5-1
CASSLGAAMNTEAFF
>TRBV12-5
CASRRRTGELFF
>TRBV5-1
CASSLPNGTGDHTGELFF
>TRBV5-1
CASSQLQGTMNTEAFF
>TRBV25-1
CASSDPRTGGVGIQYF
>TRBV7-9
CASSFHGKSTDTQYF
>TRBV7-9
CASSWTEDTQYF
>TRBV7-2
CASSFWGGTQYF
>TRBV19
CASSQTQGTYGYTF
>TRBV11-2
CASRSLQENIQYF
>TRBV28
CASTQWGRDYQPQHF
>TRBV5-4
CASSLAGAWDTEAFF
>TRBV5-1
CASSPDRSSYEQYF
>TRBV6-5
CASSYDSYTDTQYF
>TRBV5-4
CASSAARAGGTEAFF
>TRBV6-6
CASSQGGYNEQFF
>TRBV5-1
CASSLYGSGANVLTF
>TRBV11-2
CASSPRSGGSSYEQYF
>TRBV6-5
CASSVPSTDTQYF
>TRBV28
CASSPRGGKQETQYF
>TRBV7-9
CASSLYTSGNTIYF
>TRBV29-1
CSVERTGGSNTEAFF
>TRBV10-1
CASSAVGISYNEQFF
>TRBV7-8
CASSPSTGGHTEAFF
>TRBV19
CASRTHSNYGYTF
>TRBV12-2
CASRPTPPGYTF
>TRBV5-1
CASRGLDNDEQYF
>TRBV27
CASSSRLREDEQFF
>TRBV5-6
CASTQTGAKETQYF
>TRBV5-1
CASSLVGEGTDTQYF
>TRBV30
CACRDSSYEQYF
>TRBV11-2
CASTLLVGVGYGYTF
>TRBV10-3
CAISESSSGENTGELFF
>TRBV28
CASRPVASNSPLHF